The 31 T cell receptor beta chains listed next were all sequenced from one sample in a study of CD8 T cells in ankylosing spondylitis. From the 5' RACE reads, TCRdb called clonotypes with MiXCR, one entry per CDR3 protein. The table lists more than 200,000 distinct CDR3 sequences, 24% of them singletons. The sequenced sample consisted of blood, either unsorted or a sorted T cell fraction (not recorded which). These TCRs come from a male donor with ankylosing spondylitis or in good health (not recorded which).

This rearrangement joins TRBV2 to TRBJ2-1; D may be TRBD2 (7 bases). CDR1 and CDR2 (germline): SNHLY, FYNNEI. This CDR3 spans 14 amino acids. Between the trimmed V and J ends, which lost 7 bases and 0 bases, there was a span of 10 bases. As DNA, the CDR3 is TGTGCCAGCAAGGGGGGGGTCTCCTACAATGAGCAGTTCTTC. Translation gives CASKGGVSYNEQFF.

This chain joins TRBV20-1 and TRBJ2-6, with D possibly being TRBD1 (6 bases). CDR1 is DFQATT and CDR2 is SNEGSKA in the germline V gene (reference sequence). The CDR3 has 16 residues. Trimming pared 7 bases from V and 2 bases from J, leaving 18 bases between. CDR3 sequence (DNA): TGCAGTGGTTTCGAGCCAGGGGCTGCTGGGGCCAACGTCCTGACTTTC. Translated, it gives CSGFEPGAAGANVLTF.

This clonotype was detected only a few times. A read error is possible here, since a much larger clone lies one base away. The chain combines TRBV15 with TRBJ2-3; no reliable D call. Looked up from germline, CDR1 is LNHNV and CDR2 is YYDKDF (reference sequence). V lost 2 bases and J lost 4, with 7 bases in between. CDR3 length: 13 residues. CDR3 loop: CATSRQVADTQYF. CDR3 bases: TGTGCCACCAGCAGACAGGTAGCAGATACGCAGTATTTT. The full variable domain, rest sourced from reference TRBV15 and TRBJ2-3, is DAMVIQNPRYQVTQFGKPVTLSCSQTLNHNVMYWYQQKSSQAPKLLFHYYDKDFNNEADTPDNFQSRRPNTSFCFLDIRSPGLGDTAMYLCATSRQVADTQYFGPGTRLTVL.

The J gene is TRBJ2-3, the V gene TRBV5-1; D call uncertain. The CDR3 is 15 amino acids. V was shortened by 0 bases and J by 2 bases, with 10 bases between the two germline ends. Germline loops: CDR1 SGHRS, CDR2 YFSETQ. The CDR3 nucleotides read TGCGCCAGCAGCTTGGAAGAGAGCCACACAGATACGCAGTATTTT. This codes for CASSLEESHTDTQYF.

This clonotype was picked up many times. The CDR3 region is CSASHPGANTQYF. The CDR3 bases are TGCAGTGCTAGCCACCCAGGGGCGAATACGCAGTATTTT. The genes are TRBV20-1 and TRBJ2-3; D might be TRBD1 (6 bases). CDR1 is DFQATT and CDR2 is SNEGSKA in the germline V gene (reference sequence). V gave up 3 bases and J gave up 7 bases, with 14 bases separating them. The CDR3 is made up of 13 amino acids.

This clonotype has at least ten counts. The genes are TRBV20-1 and TRBJ2-1; possible D gene TRBD2, 5 bases. Trimming shortened V by 6 bases and J by 8 bases, and 17 bases separated the two germline ends. Germline CDR1 is DFQATT and CDR2 is SNEGSKA (reference sequence). The CDR3 extends over 13 amino acids. The DNA of the CDR3 is TGCAGTGCGGTTAGGACTCCTACCCATGAGCAGTTCTTC. As protein: CSAVRTPTHEQFF.

In its sample, this clonotype was seen many times. The chain recombines TRBV20-1 with TRBJ2-4; 9 bases map to TRBD2. The V gene end was trimmed by 3 bases and the J gene end by 3 bases; junction bases not matched to a gene: 12. The CDR3 covers 17 residues. The germline V gene encodes CDR1 DFQATT and CDR2 SNEGSKA (reference sequence). The CDR3 loop reads CSARDLAGGRGKNIQYF. The CDR3 DNA reads TGCAGTGCTAGGGACCTGGCGGGGGGGCGGGGCAAAAACATTCAGTACTTC.

The gene calls are TRBV7-6 and TRBJ2-7, with 9 bases aligning to TRBD1. Trimming at V came to 5 bases and at J to 7 bases, leaving 15 bases not matched to a gene. Looked up from germline, CDR1 is SGHVS and CDR2 is FNYEAQ. This CDR3 is 16 amino acids long. DNA of the CDR3: TGTGCCAGCAGCCTAGAGCCGGGACAGGGTCCTTTGGAGCAGTACTTC. Its translation is CASSLEPGQGPLEQYF.

The genes are TRBV20-1 and TRBJ1-2; TRBD1 agrees at 10 bases. The V gene's germline CDR1 is DFQATT and CDR2 SNEGSKA (reference sequence). This CDR3 spans 15 amino acids. The CDR3: CCCSEAPGQGNGYTF. In DNA, the CDR3 is TGCTGTTGTAGCGAGGCTCCGGGACAGGGGAATGGCTACACCTTC.

This clonotype was counted only a few times. The chain links TRBV20-1 to TRBJ2-4; 10 nucleotides line up with TRBD1. The CDR3 covers 15 residues. CDR1 is DFQATT and CDR2 is SNEGSKA in the germline V gene (reference sequence). The J segment lost 3 bases and the V segment lost 3 bases, leaving 5 bases of the junction unmatched. Here the CDR3 reads CSARDRGRDKNIQYF. The DNA of the CDR3 is TGCAGTGCTAGGGACAGGGGGAGGGACAAAAACATTCAGTACTTC.

V gene TRBV6-2 or TRBV6-3 combines with J gene TRBJ2-2; no clear D gene. The CDR3 consists of 16 residues. V was clipped by 4 bases and J by 0 bases, with 12 bases between them. Looked up from germline, CDR1 is MNHEY and CDR2 is SVGEGT. CDR3 nucleotides: TGTGCCAGCAGTTCGCAGGCTGCCACGAACACCGGGGAGCTGTTTTTT. Protein product: CASSSQAATNTGELFF.

This clonotype was found many times. The genes are TRBV10-1 and TRBJ2-5; perhaps D is TRBD1 or TRBD2 (5 bases each). Germline-derived CDR1 and CDR2 are WNHNN and SYGVQD (reference sequence). The V end was cut by 3 bases, the J end by 4 bases, with 15 bases between. CDR3 length: 15 residues. This CDR3 is CASSDVGRDGETQYF. The CDR3, as DNA: TGCGCCAGCAGTGATGTCGGCAGGGACGGAGAGACCCAGTACTTC.

This chain links TRBV7-3 with TRBJ2-1; no firm D call. Per germline, CDR1 SGHTA and CDR2 FQGTGA. This CDR3 has 13 residues. Trimming took off 1 base at V and 7 bases at J, with 8 bases between the two ends. The CDR3, as DNA: TGTGCCAGCAGCTTAAATGAATTAAATGAGCAGTTCTTC. Translation gives CASSLNELNEQFF.

The chain links TRBV10-3 to TRBJ2-7, with 9 bases lining up with TRBD1. Trimming removed 6 bases from V and 2 bases from J; junction bases left unmatched: 8. Germline V lookup: CDR1 ENHRY, CDR2 SYGVKD. This CDR3 has 15 residues. The CDR3 DNA reads as TGTGCCATCAGCCAGGGACAGGGCCGAACCTACGAGCAGTACTTC. This translates into CAISQGQGRTYEQYF.

This clonotype occurred many times. CDR3 protein: CSAREGGRETQYF. The DNA for the CDR3 is TGCAGTGCTAGAGAGGGGGGCCGGGAGACCCAGTACTTC. The chain uses TRBV20-1 and TRBJ2-5; D is perhaps TRBD1 or TRBD2 (6 bases each). Germline CDR1 is DFQATT and CDR2 is SNEGSKA (reference sequence). There are 13 residues in the CDR3. Trimming left V 0 bases short and J 5 bases short, with 10 bases between.

This clonotype was found many times. This rearrangement joins TRBV4-2 to TRBJ2-5, with a tentative D call TRBD2 (5 bases). CDR3 length: 15 residues. Trimming shortened V by 4 bases and J by 5 bases, and 17 bases separated the two germline ends. The V gene's germline CDR1 is LGHNA and CDR2 YNFKEQ. In nucleotides, the CDR3 is TGTGCCAGCAGCCCAAGGCCGGGATTCGAGGAGACCCAGTACTTC. It translates to CASSPRPGFEETQYF.

This clonotype was seen more than once but under ten times. An end of the junction differs from the germline gene, which may be a read error. The CDR3 coding sequence is TGCAGTACTAGGGGGGTGGAGACCCAGTACTTC. Its protein is CSTRGVETQYF. The chain uses TRBV20-1 and TRBJ2-5, with D tentatively TRBD1 or TRBD2 (6 bases each). The V gene's germline CDR1 is DFQATT and CDR2 SNEGSKA (reference sequence). The CDR3 sequence is 11 residues long.

The genes are TRBV20-1 and TRBJ2-2, with 10 bases lining up with TRBD2. V trimming: 0 bases; J trimming: 2 bases; junction bases outside the gene matches: 6. Germline V CDR1 and CDR2: DFQATT, SNEGSKA (reference sequence). The length of the CDR3 is 17 residues. The chain's CDR3 is CSARDASGGANTGELFF. The CDR3 nucleotides are TGCAGTGCTAGAGATGCCAGCGGGGGGGCCAACACCGGGGAGCTGTTTTTT.

This clonotype was seen repeatedly, ten times or more. CDR3 residues: CSARLSVHEQYF. Here the CDR3 DNA reads TGCAGTGCTAGACTATCCGTCCACGAGCAGTACTTC. J is TRBJ2-7 and V is TRBV20-1; no clear D gene. Trimming stripped 2 bases from V and 5 bases from J, with 10 bases between. Germline CDR1 DFQATT, CDR2 SNEGSKA (reference sequence). This CDR3 has 12 amino acids.

This clonotype was counted ten times or more. The junction departs from germline at one end; a sequencing error may be responsible. DNA of the CDR3: TGCAGTGCTAGAACTCAAATGGGGAAGGGATCGATCTTC. Protein product: CSARTQMGKGSIF. The gene calls are TRBV20-1 and TRBJ2-1; no firm D call. Germline V gene lookup returns CDR1 DFQATT and CDR2 SNEGSKA (reference sequence). This CDR3 comprises 13 residues.

This clonotype was seen at least ten times. This chain connects TRBV5-1 to TRBJ2-7; D is undetermined. Trimming removed 4 bases at V and 6 bases at J, with 11 bases between. The CDR3 sequence is 12 residues long. Per germline, CDR1 SGHRS and CDR2 YFSETQ. Here the CDR3 DNA reads TGCGCCAGCAGCAGCAAGTCAGGCGAGCAGTACTTC. Residues: CASSSKSGEQYF.

The J gene is TRBJ2-3, the V gene TRBV20-1; 10 bases fit TRBD2. Germline values: CDR1 DFQATT, CDR2 SNEGSKA (reference sequence). Trimming took 4 bases from V and 6 from J; bases not matched to a gene: 7. This CDR3 spans 14 amino acids. The CDR3 DNA reads as TGCAGTGCTAACCCAGCGGGGGGGCTGGATACGCAGTATTTT. As protein: CSANPAGGLDTQYF.

The genes are TRBV6-1 and TRBJ1-2; 10 nucleotides match TRBD1. CDR3 length: 13 amino acids. From germline, CDR1 is MNHNS and CDR2 SASEGT. Trimming removed 6 bases from V and 7 bases from J; junction bases left unmatched: 5. DNA of the CDR3: TGTGCCAGCAGGAGGGACAGGGGAGGTGGCTACACCTTC. Translation: CASRRDRGGGYTF.

At least ten counts were recorded for this clonotype. The chain employs TRBV29-1 and TRBJ2-7, with D perhaps matching TRBD1 (5 bases). This CDR3 has 13 amino acids. From germline, CDR1 is SQVTM and CDR2 ANQGSEA. Trimming took off 2 bases at V and 6 bases at J, with 14 bases between the two ends. The CDR3 sequence: CSVENTGWSEQYF. For the CDR3, the DNA is TGCAGCGTTGAAAACACAGGTTGGAGCGAGCAGTACTTC.

This clonotype was found a few times. CDR3 sequence (DNA): TGCAGTGCCCCCGCCGGGGCCCCCTACGAGCAGTACTTC. Encoded protein: CSAPAGAPYEQYF. The chain couples TRBV20-1 to TRBJ2-7; possibly TRBD1 or TRBD2 for D (5 bases each). CDR3 size: 13 residues. Germline V gene data show CDR1 as DFQATT and CDR2 as SNEGSKA (reference sequence). V lost 6 bases and J 2 bases, leaving 14 bases between the germline ends.

This clonotype was detected a few times. V usage is TRBV29-1 and J usage is TRBJ2-3; weak D call: TRBD2 (6 bases). From germline, CDR1 is SQVTM and CDR2 ANQGSEA. This CDR3 is 14 amino acids long. V lost 4 bases and J lost 6, with 17 bases in between. The CDR3 region has the DNA TGCAGCGTTGTCGTGGGGGGATCAGGGGATACGCAGTATTTT. Amino acids: CSVVVGGSGDTQYF.

This clonotype showed up many times. The chain uses TRBV20-1 and TRBJ2-5, with D tentatively TRBD1 (5 bases). The CDR3 is made up of 15 amino acids. From germline, CDR1 is DFQATT and CDR2 SNEGSKA (reference sequence). The V end was cut by 3 bases, the J end by 0 bases, with 14 bases between. The CDR3 region is CSAREMGQHQETQYF. CDR3 sequence (DNA): TGCAGTGCTAGGGAGATGGGGCAGCACCAAGAGACCCAGTACTTC.

The chain combines TRBV20-1 with TRBJ2-3; maybe TRBD1 (5 bases). Germline CDR1 is DFQATT and CDR2 is SNEGSKA (reference sequence). The CDR3 length is 13 residues. Trimming removed 5 bases at V and 6 bases at J, with 15 bases between. The CDR3 sequence is CSAPGHSADTQYF. The CDR3 region has the DNA TGCAGTGCTCCCGGACACTCAGCGGATACGCAGTATTTT.

In this sample, this clonotype turned up many times. The chain recombines TRBV20-1 with TRBJ2-5; D call uncertain. Germline CDR1 and CDR2: DFQATT and SNEGSKA (reference sequence). The V gene lost 5 bases and the J gene lost 0 bases, with 1 base spanning the gap. CDR3 length equals 10 residues. CDR3 nucleotide sequence: TGCAGTGCTTACCAAGAGACCCAGTACTTC. Amino acids: CSAYQETQYF.

The chain joins TRBV25-1 to TRBJ2-6; tentatively, D is TRBD2 (6 bases). The germline V gene encodes CDR1 MGHDK and CDR2 SYGVNS. The CDR3 extends over 16 amino acids. Trimming cost V 7 bases and J 2 bases, with 15 bases left between them. The CDR3, as DNA: TGTGCCAGCACCCCCCCGGGGGTCACTGGGGCCAACGTCCTGACTTTC. It is translated as CASTPPGVTGANVLTF.

CDR3 sequence reads: CASSVGEEGELFF. CDR3 nucleotide sequence: TGTGCCAGCAGCGTAGGGGAAGAGGGGGAGCTGTTTTTT. The rearrangement uses TRBV9 and TRBJ2-2; D unclear. V shed 0 bases and J shed 8 bases, with 8 bases lying between them. The germline V gene has CDR1 SGDLS and CDR2 YYNGEE. The CDR3 is 13 residues long.